Described below is a single T cell receptor (beta chain) sequence and its context. Its specificity is unknown. After removal of 2 bases from V and 0 bases from J, the junction contained 3 bases not matched to a gene. Germline CDR1 reads DFQATT; CDR2 reads SNEGSKA (reference sequence). This CDR3 region has 16 residues. One entry per CDR3 protein, called by TCRdb with MiXCR from the reads. Of a few hundred thousand distinct CDR3 sequences in the sample, about 40% were seen once. The data belong to a study of T cell repertoires in cytomegalovirus infection. About the study: Through public TCR beta signatures, both CMV infection and matching HLA type were indicated.

Findings and caveats of the study: It was HLA-C-restricted CMV-specific TCR beta clonotypes that dominated the response ex vivo.

The clonotype originates from a human donor in good health (CMV status not recorded). Some clones in this sample may be carry-over from other donors' samples. Sequenced here: cultured PBMCs, sampled from culture after CMV antigen stimulation. This chain links TRBV20-1 with TRBJ2-1, with 11 nucleotides matching TRBD2. The CDR3 here is CSARLAGGFSYNEQFF. As DNA, the CDR3 is TGCAGTGCTAGACTAGCGGGGGGCTTCTCCTACAATGAGCAGTTCTTC.